The clone carrying this T cell receptor (beta chain) was seen ten or more times. Antigen unknown. The hyperthyroidism patients had all been newly diagnosed, and their disease duration was under 2 months. Their ages ranged from 18 to 65 years. This sample was taken from a study of T cells in Graves' hyperthyroidism and ophthalmopathy. Turning to the study itself: Pretreatment peripheral blood was obtained at initial diagnosis. Study outcomes and limitations: Model predictions of ophthalmopathy came a median roughly 6.7 months before onset. Blood held most thyroid clonotypes expanded above 0.001 frequency.

RNA transcripts gave rise to amplified TCR beta CDR3 regions. First-round RT-PCR targeting the TCR CDR3 was performed with the HTBI primer set. TCRdb analysed the multiplex PCR reads with MiXCR anew, one entry per CDR3 protein. Of 600,000 to 800,000 distinct CDR3 sequences in the sample, 30% to 40% were seen once. Germline CDR1 and CDR2: SGHDT and YYEEEE. Trimming cost V 4 bases and J 7 bases, with 8 bases left between them. This CDR3 is built from 12 residues. This TCR derives from a woman in her thirties or forties with Graves' hyperthyroidism. The sequencing sample was made of blood. The J gene is TRBJ2-2, the V gene TRBV5-6, with D hard to call. The chain's CDR3 is CASSLSYGELFF. The DNA for the CDR3 is TGTGCCAGCAGCCTATCCTACGGGGAGCTGTTTTTT.